This note documents a single T cell receptor beta chain sequence. Its antigen is not yet known. No base qualities exist here, and no much larger clone lies one base off it. This record comes from a study of T cell responses to AZD1222 COVID-19 vaccine (dated by TCRdb to the early 2020s). About the full investigation: AZD1222 recipients given second doses at about 4 weeks or at about 12 weeks were pooled, since spike-specific TCR depth and breadth were not found to differ between the two schedules. A total of about 230 trial participants underwent TCR sequencing, of whom about 210 received two doses of AZD1222 and some 25 received two doses of the MenACWY control vaccine. Enrollment into the trials was organized by age into subgroups of 18-55, 56-69 and 70-plus years, and those subgroups contained roughly 150, 30 and 60 TCR-sequenced participants, respectively.

Reading the label with the study, this specimen's time point is: baseline before first vaccination. Vaccinee samples were obtained from the UK trials COV001 and COV002, which included a single-blind randomized controlled phase 2/3 trial of AZD1222 (ChAdOx1 nCoV-19) in healthy adults. For TCRbeta chain sequencing, PBMC samples were collected from trial participants at day 0 and at day 28 after the second dose. On the study overall, not on this receptor specifically: The 56-69-year group was small, and its depth increase did not reach significance, likely because of low power. CD4 TCRs associated with the vaccine covered the entire spike protein, and the dominant responses were in regions 160-218 and 743-854. After two AZD1222 doses, both the breadth and the depth of spike-specific TCRs were significantly higher than at day 0 and than in MenACWY recipients. Nearly half of unique spike-specific TCRs reportedly recognized epitopes outside regions mutated in the B.1.351 and B.1.1.7 variants. Conclusions about previously exposed vaccinees are limited, since just five to seven AZD1222 recipients were seropositive for SARS-CoV-2 at baseline. Most participants were white British and females outnumbered males, and the authors suggested that clonal diversity may have been underestimated. Because no day 14 peak-response samples were available, repertoires were characterized only after the peak T cell response.

The CDR3 regions of human TCRbeta chains were analyzed by immunosequencing. In the source study's methods: Repertoire TCRs were checked for matches against a reference library of SARS-CoV-2-specific TCRs that had been generated using the MIRA antigen-specificity platform. Breadth meant the fraction of unique TCRs that were SARS-CoV-2-associated, whereas depth meant the fraction of total T cells that were SARS-CoV-2-associated. Using the MIRA data, each spike-specific TCR was assigned both to the spike region to which the TCR was reactive and to a CD4 or CD8 class. Log10-transformed breadth and depth values were compared by one-way ANOVA with Sidak's multiple comparisons tests. TCRdb took over this immuneACCESS table, retaining in-frame rearrangements with V and J assigned. Such tables are incomplete; in checked studies, under half of the missing clones stem from an unresolved V gene, and the remainder is unexplained. V and J calls and clone size come straight from that table; D and trimming were deduced from the DNA. In this sample the table shows roughly 140,000 clones, roughly 92% of which occur a single time. The biggest ten clones account for around 1.7% of the sample.

Its CDR3 holds 16 amino acids, cysteine through phenylalanine. Of the read, only the CDR3 DNA is kept; its 48 bases are in frame from base 1. At the junction V is shortened by 0 bases and J by 0 bases, with 9 bases in between. From the germline V gene, CDR1 is KGHSH and CDR2 is LQKENI. Sample: peripheral blood, taken on day 0 of AZD1222 vaccination. The clonotype comes from an adult in good health. The V and J genes are TRBV18 and TRBJ1-3, with no D gene named confidently. Read as DNA, the sequence is TGTGCCAGCTCACCACCACTACCGTACTCTGGAAACACCATATATTTT. Its translation reads: CASSPPLPYSGNTIYF.